Shown below are 19 T cell receptor beta chains from a single sample sequenced in a study of blood T cell repertoires in COVID-19. This table comes from immunoSEQ multiplex PCR, and its TCRdb copy is limited to in-frame clones, with some not included. The sample shows about 38,000 clones, roughly 90% of them seen only once. Sample: peripheral blood. The receptor source for this set is a human donor in a cohort sampled during active COVID-19.

Points on this clone: The DNA is omitted, as the CDR3 cannot be located on it reliably, and the CDR3 follows TCRdb's listing. This chain connects TRBV5-1 to TRBJ2-5; the DNA was not compared with TRBD2, the D call given in the table. CDR1 is SGHRS, CDR2 YFSETQ, per germline. Ends included, the CDR3 has 16 residues. The chain's CDR3 is CASSLVGEGFLETQYF.

V gene TRBV12-3 or TRBV12-4 combines with J gene TRBJ1-1; 12 positions match TRBD1. V was clipped by 5 bases and J by 6 bases; unmatched bases: 1. The CDR3 is 13 amino acids. The DNA for the CDR3 is TGTGCCAGCAGTCGGGACAGGGGGCCTGAAGCTTTCTTT. This codes for CASSRDRGPEAFF.

The J gene is TRBJ1-1, the V gene TRBV2; the match to TRBD1 covers 8 bases. The ends lost 3 bases at V and 5 bases at J; junction bases unmatched: 8. The CDR3 is made up of 15 amino acids. The germline CDR1 and CDR2 sequences are SNHLY and FYNNEI. CDR3 DNA: TGTGCCAGCAGTGATGTAGGACAGGGAAAAACTGAAGCTTTCTTT. Translated: CASSDVGQGKTEAFF.

This chain links TRBV19 with TRBJ1-3, with TRBD1 as a possible D gene (6 bases). CDR1 is LNHDA and CDR2 is SQIVND in the germline V gene (reference sequence). This CDR3 has 14 amino acids. With 5 bases removed from V and 4 bases from J, the gap between germline ends came to 12 bases. The CDR3 nucleotides read TGTGCCAGTAGTTTCCGGGACACAGGAAACACCATATATTTT. It encodes CASSFRDTGNTIYF.

The V call is TRBV12-3 or TRBV12-4, the J call TRBJ2-3; the D is unclear. The CDR3 is 11 amino acids. V lost 6 bases and J lost 5, with 6 bases in between. CDR3 in DNA: TGTGCCAGCAGCTTCGGAGATACGCAGTATTTT. Protein sequence: CASSFGDTQYF.

V and J are TRBV18 and TRBJ2-3; TRBD1 agrees at 9 bases. The ends lost 6 bases at V and 1 base at J; junction bases unmatched: 8. Germline CDR1 and CDR2: KGHSH and LQKENI. The CDR3 loop spans 16 amino acids. CDR3 loop: CASSYWTGEGTDTQYF. The CDR3 bases are TGTGCCAGCTCTTACTGGACAGGGGAGGGCACAGATACGCAGTATTTT.

The chain is built from TRBV5-5 and TRBJ2-3; D is unclear. The ends were cut back, 0 bases at V and 5 bases at J, with 4 bases in the middle. Germline V gene lookup returns CDR1 SGHKS and CDR2 YYEKEE (reference sequence). This CDR3 is built from 12 residues. DNA for the CDR3: TGTGCCAGCAGCTTGGCCCAAGATACGCAGTATTTT. Encoded protein: CASSLAQDTQYF. The full variable domain, its missing parts supplied by reference TRBV5-5 and TRBJ2-3, is DAGVTQSPTHLIKTRGQQVTLRCSPISGHKSVSWYQQVLGQGPQFIFQYYEKEERGRGNFPDRFSARQFPNYSSELNVNALLLGDSALYLCASSLAQDTQYFGPGTRLTVL.

The J gene is TRBJ2-1, the V gene TRBV5-1; the D gene is possibly TRBD1 (6 bases). The CDR3 runs 12 residues. V was shortened by 4 bases and J by 8 bases, with 10 bases between the two germline ends. The germline CDR1 and CDR2 sequences are SGHRS and YFSETQ. The CDR3 loop reads CASSDTGHEQFF. For the CDR3, the DNA is TGCGCCAGCAGCGATACAGGGCATGAGCAGTTCTTC.

The gene calls are TRBV5-4 and TRBJ2-3; 7 bases map to TRBD1. Germline trimming cut 3 bases from V and 2 bases from J; bases unmatched to any gene: 6. There are 15 residues in the CDR3. Germline CDR1 is SGHNT and CDR2 is YYREEE (reference sequence). CDR3 DNA: TGTGCCAGCAGCTCCCGACAGGGAAACACAGATACGCAGTATTTT. Residues: CASSSRQGNTDTQYF.

V and J are TRBV19 and TRBJ2-1, with 12 bases matching TRBD2. Germline V gene lookup returns CDR1 LNHDA and CDR2 SQIVND (reference sequence). With 6 bases clipped from V and 0 bases from J, the junction kept 9 bases outside the gene matches. The CDR3 is 18 residues long. CDR3 bases: TGTGCCAGTAGAGGCGGGACTAGCGGGCCAAGCTCCTACAATGAGCAGTTCTTC. The encoded protein is CASRGGTSGPSSYNEQFF.

The chain uses TRBV28 and TRBJ2-7; 7 bases line up with TRBD1. Per the germline V gene, CDR1 is MDHEN and CDR2 is SYDVKM. The trim removed 5 bases at V and 7 bases at J, leaving 14 bases unmatched. The CDR3 runs 15 residues. The CDR3 bases are TGTGCCAGCAGTATCACCGGGACAGCGAAATTTGAGCAGTACTTC. It encodes CASSITGTAKFEQYF.

The chain combines TRBV15 with TRBJ1-1; 7 bases are a match to TRBD1. This CDR3 contains 13 residues. CDR1 is LNHNV, CDR2 YYDKDF, per germline (reference sequence). The V segment lost 5 bases and the J segment 7 bases; nucleotides outside the gene matches: 7. The CDR3 bases are TGTGCCACCAGCGCAACCAGACAGGGTGAAGCTTTCTTT. Its translation: CATSATRQGEAFF. The full variable domain, its missing parts supplied by reference TRBV15 and TRBJ1-1, is DAMVIQNPRYQVTQFGKPVTLSCSQTLNHNVMYWYQQKSSQAPKLLFHYYDKDFNNEADTPDNFQSRRPNTSFCFLDIRSPGLGDTAMYLCATSATRQGEAFFGQGTRLTVV.

The V and J genes are TRBV5-1 and TRBJ2-3, with TRBD2 matching 7 bases. Per germline, CDR1 SGHRS and CDR2 YFSETQ. This CDR3 is 15 amino acids long. The V gene end was trimmed by 2 bases and the J gene end by 3 bases; junction bases not matched to a gene: 6. CDR3 in amino acids: CASSLSGMMTDTQYF. CDR3 nucleotides: TGCGCCAGCAGCTTAAGCGGGATGATGACAGATACGCAGTATTTT.

The CDR3 spells CASSPAGGSETQYF. The CDR3 nucleotides read TGCGCCAGCAGCCCAGCGGGGGGGTCAGAGACCCAGTACTTC. This chain links TRBV5-1 with TRBJ2-5; 10 bases are shared with TRBD2. Per the germline V gene, CDR1 is SGHRS and CDR2 is YFSETQ. The CDR3 is made up of 14 amino acids. V dropped 4 bases and J dropped 4; count of bases not matched to a gene: 4.

This clone has a single count. The V call is TRBV6-2 or TRBV6-3, the J call TRBJ2-2; tentatively, D is TRBD1 (7 bases). CDR3 length equals 16 residues. The V end lost 5 bases, the J end lost 1 base, and 14 bases lay between the germline ends. CDR1 and CDR2 (germline): MNHEY, SVGEGT. The CDR3 DNA sequence: TGTGCCAGCAGTCGCAGACAGGGAGGGAACACCGGGGAGCTGTTTTTT. Its protein product is CASSRRQGGNTGELFF.

The rearrangement links TRBV28 to TRBJ2-7; D gene uncertain. The ends were cut back, 5 bases at V and 5 bases at J, with 10 bases in the middle. The CDR3 spans 12 residues. Germline V gene data show CDR1 as MDHEN and CDR2 as SYDVKM. This chain's CDR3 is CASSLLLDEQYF. The CDR3 coding sequence is TGTGCCAGCAGTCTGCTTTTAGACGAGCAGTACTTC. The variable domain in full, with the rest retrieved from reference TRBV28 and TRBJ2-7, is DVKVTQSSRYLVKRTGEKVFLECVQDMDHENMFWYRQDPGLGLRLIYFSYDVKMKEKGDIPEGYSVSREKKERFSLILESASTNQTSMYLCASSLLLDEQYFGPGTRLTVT.

The chain links TRBV19 to TRBJ2-1; weak D call: TRBD2 (6 bases). The germline V and J ends were trimmed by 2 bases and 9 bases, with 26 bases remaining between them. Germline assignment: CDR1 LNHDA and CDR2 SQIVND (reference sequence). This CDR3 region has 18 residues. CDR3 nucleotide sequence: TGTGCCAGTAGTATAAGGTCTTACGGGAGTTTATCCCGGGGTGAGCAGTTCTTC. Translation gives CASSIRSYGSLSRGEQFF.

This chain joins TRBV28 and TRBJ1-2; D is unresolved. V lost 7 bases to trimming and J lost 4 bases, with 10 bases between them. Germline V gene data show CDR1 as MDHEN and CDR2 as SYDVKM. This CDR3 is 12 amino acids long. The CDR3 reads CASTLGAYGYTF. Here the CDR3 DNA reads TGTGCCAGCACCCTTGGAGCCTATGGCTACACCTTC.

The chain combines TRBV6-5 with TRBJ1-5; 9 bases match TRBD1. Germline V gives CDR1 MNHEY, CDR2 SVGAGI. The ends lost 5 bases at V and 2 bases at J; junction bases unmatched: 4. The CDR3 extends over 15 amino acids. The CDR3 DNA is TGTGCCAGCAGTAGTCGGACAGGGGGCAATCAGCCCCAGCATTTT. Protein sequence: CASSSRTGGNQPQHF.